In its sample, the clone carrying this T cell receptor (beta chain) was seen many times. TCRdb ran MiXCR on the reads and lists one entry per CDR3 protein. There are 29,000 or so distinct CDR3 sequences in the sample; 18% occur only once, and around 3.2% lies in the top ten. This entry comes from a study of patients with pleural tuberculosis. V lost 6 bases and J lost 5; bases outside the gene matches: 10. The CDR3 has 14 amino acids. Material for sequencing was peripheral blood. The chain carries TRBV12-3 or TRBV12-4 and TRBJ2-7; 7 positions agree with TRBD1. This receptor was taken from a human donor with pleural tuberculosis. The CDR3 nucleotides are TGTGCCAGCAGACTCAGGGGGAAGCGAGACGAGCAGTACTTC. Its translation is CASRLRGKRDEQYF.